Listed here are 21 T cell receptor beta chains from one sample, sequenced in a study of cytomegalovirus exposure and HLA in healthy donors. Primers for the PCR totalled 60 Vbeta and 13 Jbeta. Clones were sequenced by immunoSEQ multiplex PCR, and TCRdb holds only the in-frame ones, with some missing. Found here are 65,000 to 95,000 clones, about 80% of them singletons; the top ten hold 2.5%. Sequences were obtained from PBMCs. These receptors came from a man aged 30-40 years in good health and CMV-seronegative.

The rearrangement joins TRBV28 to TRBJ2-1; 9 bases align to TRBD1. V was clipped by 4 bases and J by 1 base; unmatched bases: 5. CDR1 is MDHEN and CDR2 is SYDVKM in the germline V gene. The CDR3 extends over 16 amino acids. The CDR3 DNA is TGTGCCAGCAGTTCCTTGGACAGGGGATCCTACAATGAGCAGTTCTTC. Translation gives CASSSLDRGSYNEQFF.

The V and J genes are TRBV9 and TRBJ2-3; tentative D call: TRBD2 (6 bases). Germline V CDR1 and CDR2: SGDLS, YYNGEE. The CDR3 totals 16 residues. Trimming removed 4 bases from V and 2 bases from J, with 17 bases in between. CDR3 amino acids: CASSPLGTPITDTQYF. CDR3 nucleotide sequence: TGTGCCAGCAGCCCTCTAGGGACTCCTATCACAGATACGCAGTATTTT.

The rearrangement uses TRBV4-1 and TRBJ1-2, with D hard to call. V dropped 11 bases and J dropped 4 bases, with 20 bases sitting between them. The CDR3 is 14 amino acids. CDR1 and CDR2 (germline): MGHRA, YSYEKL. CDR3 sequence (DNA): TGCGCCTGGGCTACGATAAGTCCCAGCTATGGCTACACCTTC. As protein: CAWATISPSYGYTF.

This chain uses TRBV28 with TRBJ2-1, with 8 bases matching TRBD1. Germline trimming cut 6 bases from V and 7 bases from J; bases unmatched to any gene: 8. The germline CDR1 and CDR2 sequences are MDHEN and SYDVKM. The CDR3 spans 14 residues. CDR3 in amino acids: CASSLFRTGNEQFF. The CDR3 nucleotides read TGTGCCAGCAGCCTATTCCGGACAGGGAATGAGCAGTTCTTC. The full variable domain, rest sourced from reference TRBV28 and TRBJ2-1, is DVKVTQSSRYLVKRTGEKVFLECVQDMDHENMFWYRQDPGLGLRLIYFSYDVKMKEKGDIPEGYSVSREKKERFSLILESASTNQTSMYLCASSLFRTGNEQFFGPGTRLTVL.

As concerns this clone: A junction boundary mismatches the germline segment, possibly from a read error. The CDR3 reads CARSQGTGPLPYEQYF. Written as DNA, the CDR3 is TGCGCCCGCAGCCAAGGGACAGGCCCGCTGCCCTACGAGCAGTACTTC. The rearrangement links TRBV4-1 to TRBJ2-7, with 8 bases identical to TRBD1. The CDR3 spans 16 residues. Per germline, CDR1 MGHRA and CDR2 YSYEKL.

V and J are TRBV7-2 and TRBJ2-7; TRBD2 agrees at 7 bases. Germline V gene data show CDR1 as SGHTA and CDR2 as FQGNSA. J gave up 0 bases and V 5 bases, and 16 bases lay outside the gene matches. The CDR3 consists of 18 residues. The CDR3 DNA sequence: TGTGCCAGCAGCCGGAATGGGGGTTCCGGGGGGAGCTCCTACGAGCAGTACTTC. Amino acids: CASSRNGGSGGSSYEQYF.

This chain links TRBV27 with TRBJ2-7; TRBD1 agrees at 9 bases. The V gene's germline CDR1 is MNHEY and CDR2 SMNVEV (reference sequence). The CDR3 totals 12 residues. Here the CDR3 reads CSSQGADYEQYF. The CDR3 bases are TGTTCATCACAGGGGGCGGACTACGAGCAGTACTTC.

V gene TRBV28 combines with J gene TRBJ2-1, with 7 bases matching TRBD2. There are 16 residues in the CDR3. The germline V gene has CDR1 MDHEN and CDR2 SYDVKM. With V trimmed by 7 bases and J by 7 bases, 16 bases remained unmatched. The CDR3 sequence is CASIVGGRGMLNEQFF. In nucleotides, the CDR3 is TGTGCCAGCATTGTGGGCGGGAGAGGCATGTTGAATGAGCAGTTCTTC.

This rearrangement joins TRBV9 to TRBJ2-7; 8 bases fit TRBD1. The CDR3 loop spans 15 amino acids. Germline CDR1 SGDLS, CDR2 YYNGEE. The ends lost 3 bases at V and 4 bases at J; junction bases unmatched: 9. CDR3 bases: TGTGCCAGCAGCGCTTCCGGGACAGGTGCGTACGAGCAGTACTTC. Translated, it gives CASSASGTGAYEQYF.

The rearrangement joins TRBV4-3 to TRBJ2-1, with 9 positions matching TRBD1. CDR3 length: 18 residues. Germline V gene data show CDR1 as LGHNA and CDR2 as YSLEER. J gave up 7 bases and V 1 base, and 14 bases lay outside the gene matches. Here the CDR3 reads CASSQGVSGTGNDNEQFF. CDR3 nucleotides: TGCGCCAGCAGCCAAGGAGTCTCCGGGACAGGGAACGATAATGAGCAGTTCTTC.

The chain couples TRBV5-4 to TRBJ2-1, with 10 positions matching TRBD1. This CDR3 comprises 15 residues. CDR1 SGHNT and CDR2 YYREEE come from the germline V gene (reference sequence). V shed 1 base, J shed 7 bases, and the junction held 5 bases outside the gene matches. The chain's CDR3 is CASSLFGQGGNEQFF. The CDR3 coding sequence is TGTGCCAGCAGCTTGTTTGGACAGGGGGGTAATGAGCAGTTCTTC.

V and J are TRBV4-2 and TRBJ1-5; TRBD1 is a possible D gene (6 bases). Trimming pared 8 bases from V and 0 bases from J, leaving 14 bases between. Germline values: CDR1 LGHNA, CDR2 YNFKEQ. The CDR3 totals 15 residues. Written as DNA, the CDR3 is TGTGCCAGCTCCGGGACAACACTTAGCAATCAGCCCCAGCATTTT. This translates into CASSGTTLSNQPQHF.

The table lists this clone with a count of one. The V call is TRBV10-2, the J call TRBJ1-5, with D uncertain. V was shortened by 3 bases and J by 5 bases, with 11 bases between the two germline ends. Germline assignment: CDR1 WSHSY and CDR2 SAAADI. The CDR3 has 14 amino acids. CDR3 sequence: CASSEAHSYQPQHF. Written as DNA, the CDR3 is TGCGCCAGCAGTGAAGCCCACAGTTATCAGCCCCAGCATTTT.

The chain has TRBV7-9 and TRBJ1-1, with D maybe TRBD1 (6 bases). The CDR3 totals 15 residues. Trimming stripped 6 bases from V and 0 bases from J, with 14 bases between. Germline CDR1 SEHNR, CDR2 FQNEAQ (reference sequence). The CDR3 region is CASRSRAGVNTEAFF. In nucleotides, the CDR3 is TGTGCCAGCAGATCCAGGGCAGGGGTGAACACTGAAGCTTTCTTT.

CDR3 loop: CASSYRDSNSPLHF. Written as DNA, the CDR3 is TGTGCCAGCAGCTACCGGGACAGTAATTCACCCCTCCACTTT. The chain carries TRBV7-2 and TRBJ1-6; TRBD1 matches at 7 bases. The junction had 3 bases not matched to a gene; V was cut back by 4 bases and J by 6 bases. CDR3 size: 14 residues. Germline assignment: CDR1 SGHTA and CDR2 FQGNSA.

This chain uses TRBV6-5 with TRBJ2-5; a weak D match, TRBD2 (6 bases). V lost 5 bases, J lost 9 bases, and 22 bases lay in between. Germline assignment: CDR1 MNHEY and CDR2 SVGAGI. There are 15 residues in the CDR3. The CDR3 nucleotides read TGTGCCAGCAGTCCGTCCTTATGGGGGGATGGCCCCCAGTACTTC. Protein: CASSPSLWGDGPQYF.

This chain joins TRBV27 and TRBJ1-1; tentatively, D is TRBD1 (5 bases). Germline V lookup: CDR1 MNHEY, CDR2 SMNVEV (reference sequence). The CDR3 runs 14 residues. V was cut by 5 bases and J by 4 bases, with 14 bases left in between. The CDR3 loop is CASSPLRGGTEAFF. In DNA, the CDR3 is TGTGCCAGCAGTCCACTTCGGGGGGGCACTGAAGCTTTCTTT.

The V and J genes are TRBV7-2 and TRBJ1-5; possible D gene TRBD1, 6 bases. V shed 5 bases and J shed 4 bases, with 9 bases lying between them. Germline assignment: CDR1 SGHTA and CDR2 FQGNSA. CDR3 length equals 13 residues. The CDR3 loop is CASSRQANQPQHF. The CDR3 bases are TGTGCCAGCAGCCGACAGGCTAATCAGCCCCAGCATTTT.

As regards this clone: The identical CDR3 is also encoded by other nucleotide sequences in the sample. The chain couples TRBV5-1 to TRBJ2-7, with no clear D. This CDR3 is 14 amino acids long. The V end lost 0 bases, the J end lost 4 bases, and 11 bases lay between the germline ends. Germline assignment: CDR1 SGHRS and CDR2 YFSETQ. The CDR3 loop is CASSLVVSPYEQYF. DNA of the CDR3: TGCGCCAGCAGCTTGGTGGTGAGCCCGTACGAGCAGTACTTC.

The chain uses TRBV19 and TRBJ2-5; D is perhaps TRBD1 (6 bases). V was clipped by 6 bases and J by 2 bases, with 10 bases between them. CDR1 is LNHDA, CDR2 SQIVND, per germline (reference sequence). This CDR3 has 13 amino acids. The CDR3 DNA reads TGTGCCAGTAGCCGGACAGTTCAAGAGACCCAGTACTTC. Translation: CASSRTVQETQYF.

The chain employs TRBV19 and TRBJ2-3; 10 bases align to TRBD2. V lost 0 bases, J lost 5 bases, and 5 bases stayed unmatched. Germline CDR1 LNHDA, CDR2 SQIVND (reference sequence). The CDR3 has 16 residues. CDR3 protein: CASSIDRLAGEDTQYF. The CDR3 DNA is TGTGCCAGTAGTATAGATCGACTAGCGGGTGAAGATACGCAGTATTTT.